The TCR beta chain under discussion was sequenced for a study of shared clonotypes between healthy human individuals. Findings and caveats of the study: Blood was the only sampled material, and tissue repertoires likely differ. Sequencing of the sorted subsets was shown by rarefaction to be incomplete despite large depth.

The assay was immunoSEQ multiplex PCR, and TCRdb's table has in-frame clones only and misses some. This sample has nearly 1,000,000 clones; less than 85% occur once, and the top ten carry approximately 1.5%. To note about this clone: Its antigen is still unknown.

Donors, without exception, were Caucasian adults residing in Nashville, Tennessee. Memory CD4+ cells were the fraction left after CD45RA+ naive selection. The CDR3 is 11 amino acids. V lost 6 bases to trimming and J lost 2 bases, with 4 bases between them. Germline V gene lookup returns CDR1 SEHNR and CDR2 FQNEAQ (reference sequence). Sample: memory CD4+ T cells sorted from blood. As for subset: CD45RA-negative fraction. The chain couples TRBV7-9 to TRBJ1-1; D is unclear. This TCR was sampled from a young man in good health. CDR3 sequence: CASSSNTEAFF. CDR3 bases: TGTGCCAGCAGTTCTAACACTGAAGCTTTCTTT.